This entry lists 28 T cell receptor beta chains sequenced from one sample in a study of blood T cell repertoires in COVID-19 (dated by TCRdb to about 2020). The receptor library was made with the immunoSEQ multiplex PCR assay. As stored in TCRdb, this immuneACCESS dataset retains in-frame rearrangements with V and J assigned. A fraction of the clones does not appear; measured against another copy, unresolved V genes explain less than half of the discrepancy, and the remainder lacks a known reason. The sample profile shows fewer than 250,000 clones; more than 80% of them were found once. Less than 2% of the sample is held by the ten biggest clonotypes. The sample comprised PBMCs or T cells enriched from blood (not recorded which). These receptors all stem from a man aged 55 to 70 who had recovered from COVID-19.

This clone was found a few times. The rearrangement uses TRBV6-6 and TRBJ2-7; 8 positions match TRBD1. Trimming took 5 bases from V and 3 from J; bases not matched to a gene: 15. The germline V gene has CDR1 MNHNY and CDR2 SVGAGI (reference sequence). This CDR3 region has 17 residues. The CDR3, as DNA: TGTGCCAGCAGTCCTAACGCCCAGGGGGCCCCTTTCTACGAGCAGTACTTC. It codes for CASSPNAQGAPFYEQYF.

The rearrangement uses TRBV2 and TRBJ1-5; D uncertain. V was shortened by 6 bases and J by 1 base, with 7 bases between the two germline ends. The V gene's germline CDR1 is SNHLY and CDR2 FYNNEI. The CDR3 totals 13 residues. The CDR3 sequence: CASRQKSNQPQHF. The DNA for the CDR3 is TGTGCCAGCAGACAGAAAAGCAATCAGCCCCAGCATTTT.

The V gene is TRBV9, the J gene TRBJ2-2, with D maybe TRBD1 (5 bases). CDR1 and CDR2 (germline): SGDLS, YYNGEE. This CDR3 spans 16 amino acids. Trimming removed 1 base from V and 0 bases from J, with 10 bases in between. DNA of the CDR3: TGTGCCAGCAGCGTAAGACAGTTCGCGAACACCGGGGAGCTGTTTTTT. It specifies CASSVRQFANTGELFF. The whole variable domain, remainder taken from reference TRBV9 and TRBJ2-2, is DSGVTQTPKHLITATGQRVTLRCSPRSGDLSVYWYQQSLDQGLQFLIQYYNGEERAKGNILERFSAQQFPDLHSELNLSSLELGDSALYFCASSVRQFANTGELFFGEGSRLTVL.

J is TRBJ1-1 and V is TRBV7-2, with a tentative D call TRBD1 (5 bases). The CDR3 sequence is 13 residues long. Germline V gives CDR1 SGHTA, CDR2 FQGNSA. V gave up 1 base and J gave up 4 bases, with 7 bases separating them. The CDR3 protein is CASSLGGSTEAFF. The CDR3 DNA reads as TGTGCCAGCAGCTTAGGGGGCTCCACTGAAGCTTTCTTT.

On this clone: The sample carries other DNA sequences with the same CDR3. This chain uses TRBV11-3 with TRBJ1-1; D may be TRBD1 (5 bases). Germline lookup yields CDR1 SGHNT and CDR2 YENEEA. The CDR3 loop spans 14 amino acids. V was trimmed by 2 bases and J by 1 base, leaving 8 bases between them. The CDR3 region has the DNA TGTGCCAGCAGCTTAAATAGGGGGAACACTGAAGCTTTCTTT. It encodes CASSLNRGNTEAFF.

This clone was observed a few times. The gene calls are TRBV12-5 and TRBJ1-6; no clear D gene. The germline gives CDR1 LGHNT, CDR2 FRNRAP. This CDR3 has 13 amino acids. Trimming removed 2 bases at V and 8 bases at J, with 7 bases between. This CDR3 reads CASGLSRDSPLHF. The CDR3, as DNA: TGTGCTAGTGGTTTGTCTCGTGATTCACCCCTCCACTTT.

V gene TRBV9 combines with J gene TRBJ2-1, with 7 positions matching TRBD2. V was pared by 0 bases and J by 0 bases, with 3 bases of the junction left unmatched. CDR1 is SGDLS and CDR2 is YYNGEE in the germline V gene. This CDR3 region has 16 residues. The CDR3 DNA is TGTGCCAGCAGCGTAGACGGGGGGAGCTCCTACAATGAGCAGTTCTTC. Translating gives CASSVDGGSSYNEQFF.

Concerning this clone itself: This sample also contains other DNA sequences that code for the same CDR3. The chain is built from TRBV5-6 and TRBJ1-2; no reliable D call. The germline V and J ends were trimmed by 0 bases and 6 bases, with 6 bases remaining between them. This CDR3 is built from 12 residues. Germline CDR1 SGHDT, CDR2 YYEEEE. CDR3 in amino acids: CASSLGTDGYTF. The CDR3 DNA sequence: TGTGCCAGCAGCTTGGGGACTGATGGCTACACCTTC.

CDR3 nucleotides: TGCGCCAGCAGCTTAGGCAGGGACTATCAGAGGGAAAAACTGTTTTTT. Protein: CASSLGRDYQREKLFF. This rearrangement joins TRBV5-1 to TRBJ1-4, with a tentative D call TRBD1 (5 bases). There are 16 residues in the CDR3. Looked up from germline, CDR1 is SGHRS and CDR2 is YFSETQ. Trimming stripped 2 bases from V and 8 bases from J, with 19 bases between.

The chain joins TRBV6-5 to TRBJ1-4; 8 nucleotides agree with TRBD1. J was trimmed by 8 bases and V by 10 bases; bases with no gene match: 15. Germline V gene sequence: CDR1 MNHEY, CDR2 SVGAGI. This CDR3 is built from 15 residues. As DNA, the CDR3 is TGTGCCACCAAACTAGACAGGGGAATAAGGGAAAAACTGTTTTTT. This sequence encodes CATKLDRGIREKLFF.

For the CDR3, the DNA is TGTGCCAGCAGCTTAGGAGCGGGGGGCTACAATGAGCAGTTCTTC. This translates into CASSLGAGGYNEQFF. The chain links TRBV11-2 to TRBJ2-1; 9 nucleotides agree with TRBD2. Germline loops: CDR1 SGHAT, CDR2 FQNNGV. The junction had 1 base not matched to a gene; V was cut back by 1 base and J by 3 bases. CDR3 size: 15 residues.

CDR3 DNA: TGCGCCAGCAGCTTGGGTTTAGGACTAGCGGGGGCCCTGCACTACGAGCAGTACTTC. Encoded protein: CASSLGLGLAGALHYEQYF. The genes are TRBV5-1 and TRBJ2-7; 13 bases are a match to TRBD2. The CDR3 runs to 19 residues. V dropped 0 bases and J dropped 3; count of bases not matched to a gene: 12. Germline V gene sequence: CDR1 SGHRS, CDR2 YFSETQ.

V gene TRBV7-9 combines with J gene TRBJ1-1; weak D call: TRBD1 (6 bases). The CDR3 is 12 residues long. The V and J ends lost 5 bases and 4 bases respectively, with 8 bases between them. Per the germline V gene, CDR1 is SEHNR and CDR2 is FQNEAQ (reference sequence). CDR3 in amino acids: CASSRGGTEAFF. The CDR3 DNA is TGTGCCAGCAGCCGAGGGGGCACTGAAGCTTTCTTT.

This rearrangement joins TRBV2 to TRBJ1-3; a possible D gene is TRBD1 (5 bases). This CDR3 is built from 16 residues. V lost 7 bases and J 0 bases, leaving 16 bases between the germline ends. Germline assignment: CDR1 SNHLY and CDR2 FYNNEI. CDR3 protein: CASKSGQPNSGNTIYF. The CDR3 nucleotides are TGTGCCAGCAAATCAGGGCAGCCGAACTCTGGAAACACCATATATTTT.

The V call is TRBV7-2, the J call TRBJ2-2, with TRBD1 matching over 7 bases. V lost 5 bases and J lost 1; bases outside the gene matches: 7. The CDR3 sequence is 16 residues long. Germline V gene sequence: CDR1 SGHTA, CDR2 FQGNSA. The CDR3 is CASSLTGARNTGELFF. Here the CDR3 DNA reads TGTGCCAGCAGCCTCACAGGGGCTAGGAACACCGGGGAGCTGTTTTTT.

The rearrangement uses TRBV3-1 (or the pseudogene TRBV3-2) and TRBJ2-5; TRBD1 aligns across 10 bases. The CDR3 length is 14 residues. CDR1 LGHDT and CDR2 YNNKEL come from the germline V gene (reference sequence). The junction had 7 bases not matched to a gene; V was cut back by 7 bases and J by 5 bases. The CDR3 reads CASTLGQGGETQYF. The CDR3 DNA is TGTGCCAGCACCCTCGGACAGGGGGGGGAGACCCAGTACTTC.

V gene TRBV29-1 combines with J gene TRBJ2-5; D gene ambiguous. Looked up from germline, CDR1 is SQVTM and CDR2 is ANQGSEA. V dropped 7 bases and J dropped 1 base, with 13 bases sitting between them. This CDR3 has 13 amino acids. For the CDR3, the DNA is TGCAGCGCTCCCCGAGGTGGCCAAGAGACCCAGTACTTC. It yields the protein CSAPRGGQETQYF.

This chain connects TRBV2 to TRBJ2-7; 9 bases are shared with TRBD1. The J segment lost 5 bases and the V segment lost 8 bases, leaving 4 bases of the junction unmatched. Looked up from germline, CDR1 is SNHLY and CDR2 is FYNNEI. This CDR3 comprises 12 residues. The CDR3 DNA sequence: TGTGCCAGCGAGGACAGGGGCCACGAGCAGTACTTC. Translating it yields CASEDRGHEQYF.

As DNA, the CDR3 is TGTGCCAGCAGCCCCGGGAGACAAGAGACCCAGTACTTC. It codes for CASSPGRQETQYF. The V and J genes are TRBV5-4 and TRBJ2-5, with D possibly matching TRBD2 (6 bases). From germline, CDR1 is SGHNT and CDR2 YYREEE (reference sequence). V was shortened by 4 bases and J by 2 bases, with 9 bases between the two germline ends. The length of the CDR3 is 13 residues.

The J gene is TRBJ2-5, the V gene TRBV12-5, with 10 bases that match TRBD1. Germline V CDR1 and CDR2: LGHNT, FRNRAP. The CDR3 spans 14 residues. V lost 4 bases to trimming and J lost 2 bases; unmatched junction nucleotides: 1. The CDR3 DNA follows: TGTGCTAGTGGTTCGGGACAGGGGCAAGAGACCCAGTACTTC. As protein: CASGSGQGQETQYF.

CDR3 region: CASRIGPNGGETQYF. As DNA, the CDR3 is TGCGCCAGCAGGATCGGGCCTAACGGAGGGGAGACCCAGTACTTC. This chain connects TRBV5-1 to TRBJ2-5; D may be TRBD2 (6 bases). The CDR3 length is 15 residues. V was shortened by 5 bases and J by 5 bases, with 19 bases between the two germline ends. Germline CDR1 reads SGHRS; CDR2 reads YFSETQ.

The CDR3 DNA sequence: TGCGCCAGCCGCGCAGGGGGGCAAAACATTCAGTACTTC. It codes for CASRAGGQNIQYF. The rearrangement joins TRBV5-1 to TRBJ2-4, with a weak D call TRBD1 (7 bases). The germline CDR1 and CDR2 sequences are SGHRS and YFSETQ. Trimming left V 7 bases short and J 5 bases short, with 13 bases between. The CDR3 runs to 13 residues. Together with reference TRBV5-1 and TRBJ2-4, the CDR3 gives the full variable domain: KAGVTQTPRYLIKTRGQQVTLSCSPISGHRSVSWYQQTPGQGLQFLFEYFSETQRNKGNFPGRFSGRQFSNSRSEMNVSTLELGDSALYLCASRAGGQNIQYFGAGTRLSVL.

The chain links TRBV19 to TRBJ1-2; 7 nucleotides line up with TRBD1. The ends lost 3 bases at V and 13 bases at J; junction bases unmatched: 5. CDR1 and CDR2 (germline): LNHDA, SQIVND (reference sequence). The CDR3 spans 11 residues. CDR3 in DNA: TGTGCCAGTAGTATCGGGGACAGTTGCACCTTC. It encodes CASSIGDSCTF.

The genes are TRBV5-1 and TRBJ1-1; TRBD1 matches at 9 bases. The CDR3 sequence is 18 residues long. With V trimmed by 0 bases and J by 4 bases, 13 bases remained unmatched. Looked up from germline, CDR1 is SGHRS and CDR2 is YFSETQ. Here the CDR3 reads CASSLGDRVLRGSTEAFF. Written as DNA, the CDR3 is TGCGCCAGCAGCTTGGGGGACAGGGTCCTTAGAGGGAGCACTGAAGCTTTCTTT.

This sequence joins TRBV5-6 and TRBJ1-2; no definite D call. CDR1 and CDR2 (germline): SGHDT, YYEEEE. The CDR3 spans 14 residues. The germline V and J ends were trimmed by 4 bases and 7 bases, with 17 bases remaining between them. The CDR3 sequence is CASSLPVMPIGYTF. The CDR3 DNA is TGTGCCAGCAGCCTACCCGTGATGCCAATTGGCTACACCTTC.

The gene calls are TRBV6-2 or TRBV6-3 and TRBJ1-5, with 7 positions matching TRBD1. J lost 0 bases, V lost 4 bases, and 12 bases had no gene match. The CDR3 covers 18 residues. Germline loops: CDR1 MNHEY, CDR2 SVGEGT. As DNA, the CDR3 is TGTGCCAGCAGTTCAAGGGGGACAGCTCACTTTAGCAATCAGCCCCAGCATTTT. This gives the protein CASSSRGTAHFSNQPQHF.

In this sample, this clone turned up a few times. The gene calls are TRBV18 and TRBJ2-1; the match to TRBD2 covers 14 bases. CDR1 and CDR2 from the germline V gene are KGHSH and LQKENI. This CDR3 region has 15 residues. The ends lost 3 bases at V and 9 bases at J; junction bases unmatched: 4. The CDR3 DNA reads TGTGCCAGCTCACCTTCCGGGACTAGCGGGGGTGAGCAGTTCTTC. It codes for CASSPSGTSGGEQFF.

The chain carries TRBV5-1 and TRBJ2-7, with D possibly matching TRBD1 (5 bases). Germline-derived CDR1 and CDR2 are SGHRS and YFSETQ. The CDR3 is 14 residues long. V was trimmed by 1 base and J by 3 bases, leaving 11 bases between them. The CDR3 is CASSLHRNIYEQYF. The CDR3 region has the DNA TGCGCCAGCAGCTTGCACAGGAACATCTACGAGCAGTACTTC.